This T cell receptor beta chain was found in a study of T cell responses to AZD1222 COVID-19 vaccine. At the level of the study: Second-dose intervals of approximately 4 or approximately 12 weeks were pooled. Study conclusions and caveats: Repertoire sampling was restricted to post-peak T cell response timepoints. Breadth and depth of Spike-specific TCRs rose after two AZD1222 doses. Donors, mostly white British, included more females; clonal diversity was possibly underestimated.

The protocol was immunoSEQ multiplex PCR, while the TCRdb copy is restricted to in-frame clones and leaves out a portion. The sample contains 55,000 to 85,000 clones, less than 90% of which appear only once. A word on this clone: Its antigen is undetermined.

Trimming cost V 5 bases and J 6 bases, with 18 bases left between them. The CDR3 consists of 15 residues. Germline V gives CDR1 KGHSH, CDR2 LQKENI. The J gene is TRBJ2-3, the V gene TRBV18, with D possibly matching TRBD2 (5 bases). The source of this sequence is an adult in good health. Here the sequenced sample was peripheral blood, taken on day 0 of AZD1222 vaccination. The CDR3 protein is CASSSTGSPQDTQYF. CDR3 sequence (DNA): TGTGCCAGCTCATCGACGGGATCCCCGCAGGATACGCAGTATTTT. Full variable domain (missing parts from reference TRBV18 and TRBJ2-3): NAGVMQNPRHLVRRRGQEARLRCSPMKGHSHVYWYRQLPEEGLKFMVYLQKENIIDESGMPKERFSAEFPKEGPSILRIQQVVRGDSAAYFCASSSTGSPQDTQYFGPGTRLTVL.